The T cell receptor beta chain under discussion was sequenced for a study of graft-versus-host responses after intestinal transplantation. At the level of the study: Among the recipients, all got anti-thymocyte globulin induction and then tacrolimus and steroids for approximately 3 years. Study-wide results and caveats: HvG clone declines early post-transplant were associated with peak circulating GvH levels.

The germline V and J ends were trimmed by 9 bases and 8 bases, with 19 bases remaining between them. The CDR3 loop spans 13 amino acids. Germline V gene data show CDR1 as SNHLY and CDR2 as FYNNEI. TCRdb's table, derived via immunoSEQ multiplex PCR, lists solely in-frame clones and lacks some. The sample includes under 150,000 clones, 85% to 95% of them seen just once. In regard to this clone: What it binds is not known.

V usage is TRBV2 and J usage is TRBJ1-2; no definite D call. The source was unstimulated CD8+ T cells sorted from spleen or lymph node cells, collected before intestinal transplant. The sequence was collected from a human donor who received an intestinal transplant. DNA for the CDR3: TGTGCCAGAGAGGACCGGGAAAGCTTAGGCTACACCTTC. This codes for CAREDRESLGYTF.